Listed here is a single TCR beta chain. Its antigen is not known. The data derive from a study of cytomegalovirus exposure and HLA in healthy donors. The PCR was carried out with 60 Vbeta primers and 13 Jbeta primers. Generated by immunoSEQ multiplex PCR, the TCRdb table keeps only in-frame clones and is missing some. This table holds around 120,000 clones, 75% to 85% found once. Findings and limits, study-wide: Cytomegalovirus association was listed for about 180 TCR beta chains.

The ends lost 8 bases at V and 0 bases at J; junction bases unmatched: 13. The CDR3 is 18 residues long. Germline CDR1 reads SEHNR; CDR2 reads FQNEAQ (reference sequence). The specimen sequenced was PBMCs. The clonotype comes from a woman aged 50 to 65 in good health and CMV-seropositive. The gene calls are TRBV7-9 and TRBJ1-1; 12 bases are shared with TRBD1. DNA of the CDR3: TGTGCCAGCGTTACGGGACAGGGGGCGTACGGGGTGAACACTGAAGCTTTCTTT. Translation gives CASVTGQGAYGVNTEAFF. The full variable domain, rest sourced from reference TRBV7-9 and TRBJ1-1, is DTGVSQNPRHKITKRGQNVTFRCDPISEHNRLYWYRQTLGQGPEFLTYFQNEAQLEKSRLLSDRFSAERPKGSFSTLEIQRTEQGDSAMYLCASVTGQGAYGVNTEAFFGQGTRLTVV.